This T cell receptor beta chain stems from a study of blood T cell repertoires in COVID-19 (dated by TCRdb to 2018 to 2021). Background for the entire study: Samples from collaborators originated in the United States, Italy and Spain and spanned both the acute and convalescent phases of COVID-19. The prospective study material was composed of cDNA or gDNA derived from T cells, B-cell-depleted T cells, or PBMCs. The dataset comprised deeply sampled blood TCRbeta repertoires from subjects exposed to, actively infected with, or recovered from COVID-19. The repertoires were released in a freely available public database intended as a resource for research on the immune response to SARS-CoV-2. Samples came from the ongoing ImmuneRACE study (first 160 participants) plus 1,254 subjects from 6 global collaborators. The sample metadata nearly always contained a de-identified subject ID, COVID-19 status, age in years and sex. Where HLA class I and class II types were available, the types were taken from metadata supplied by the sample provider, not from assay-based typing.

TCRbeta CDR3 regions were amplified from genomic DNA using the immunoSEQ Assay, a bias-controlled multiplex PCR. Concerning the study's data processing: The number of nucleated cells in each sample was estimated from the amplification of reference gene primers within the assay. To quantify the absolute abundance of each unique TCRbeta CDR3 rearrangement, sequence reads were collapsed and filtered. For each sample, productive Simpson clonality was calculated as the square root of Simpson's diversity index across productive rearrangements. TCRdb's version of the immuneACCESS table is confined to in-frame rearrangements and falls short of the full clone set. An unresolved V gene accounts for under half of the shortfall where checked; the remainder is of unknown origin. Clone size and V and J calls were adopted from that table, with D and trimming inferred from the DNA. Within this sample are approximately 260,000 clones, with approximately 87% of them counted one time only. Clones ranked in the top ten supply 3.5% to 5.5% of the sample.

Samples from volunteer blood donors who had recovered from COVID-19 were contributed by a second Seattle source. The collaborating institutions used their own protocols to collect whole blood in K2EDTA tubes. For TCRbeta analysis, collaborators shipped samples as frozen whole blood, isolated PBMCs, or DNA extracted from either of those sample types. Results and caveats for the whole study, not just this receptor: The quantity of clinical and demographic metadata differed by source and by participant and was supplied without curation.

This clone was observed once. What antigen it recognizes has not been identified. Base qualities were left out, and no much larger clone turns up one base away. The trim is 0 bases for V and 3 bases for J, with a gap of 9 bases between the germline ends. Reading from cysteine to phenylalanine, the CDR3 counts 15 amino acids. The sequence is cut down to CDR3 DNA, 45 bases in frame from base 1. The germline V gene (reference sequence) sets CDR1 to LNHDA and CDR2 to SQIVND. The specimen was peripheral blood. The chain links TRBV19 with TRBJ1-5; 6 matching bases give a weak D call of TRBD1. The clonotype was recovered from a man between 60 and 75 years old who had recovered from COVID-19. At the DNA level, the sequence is TGTGCCAGTAGTATAGAGAGGGACACCAATCAGCCCCAGCATTTT. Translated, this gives CASSIERDTNQPQHF.